A selection of T cell receptor beta chains follows, all from one sample in a study of blood T cell repertoires in COVID-19. Using immunoSEQ multiplex PCR, the repertoire was profiled, and TCRdb retains in-frame clones only, with some absent. Counted here are hundreds of thousands of clones, 88% occurring once; the ten biggest clones make up over 1.1%. The sequencing sample was made of peripheral blood. The origin of the receptors is a man of 80 years or more with acute or convalescent COVID-19. Each CDR3 is given with its conserved first and last residue. Each record gives: J gene, clone size, V gene, D gene, CDR3 protein, CDR3 DNA. The D gene is left open where the match is weak. Not every row has a clone size; where given, it reads once, few, many or a size class.

TRBJ1-5 NA TRBV5-1 NA CASSLEGAANQPQHF TGCGCCAGCAGCTTGGAAGGGGCCGCCAATCAGCCCCAGCATTTT
TRBJ2-2 NA TRBV4-2 TRBD1 CASSQDVGTGGAIGELFF TGTGCCAGCAGCCAAGATGTTGGGACAGGGGGGGCCATCGGGGAGCTGTTTTTT
TRBJ2-7 NA TRBV4-2 NA CASSQALPFYEQYF TGTGCCAGCAGCCAAGCTCTCCCCTTCTACGAGCAGTACTTC
TRBJ2-2 NA TRBV10-3 TRBD2 CAIGEREGAGELFF TGTGCCATTGGGGAGCGGGAGGGCGCCGGGGAGCTGTTTTTT
TRBJ1-2 NA TRBV20-1 TRBD1 CSAGDRGGYTF TGCAGTGCTGGGGACAGAGGTGGCTACACCTTC
TRBJ2-1 NA TRBV7-2 TRBD2 CASSKTSGSVNEQFF TGTGCCAGCAGCAAGACTAGCGGGAGTGTTAATGAGCAGTTCTTC
TRBJ2-1 NA TRBV4-2 NA CASSHSGSLSGEQFF TGTGCCAGCAGCCACTCCGGGTCATTATCGGGTGAGCAGTTCTTC
TRBJ2-3 NA TRBV6-4 NA CASSESQADTQYF TGTGCCAGCAGTGAGTCGCAGGCAGACACGCAGTATTTT
TRBJ1-2 NA TRBV4-3 NA CASSQDLVEANYGYTF TGCGCCAGCAGCCAAGATCTAGTGGAGGCTAACTATGGCTACACCTTC
TRBJ1-2 NA TRBV7-9 NA CASSLALGADGYTF TGTGCCAGCAGCTTAGCGTTAGGGGCTGATGGCTACACCTTC
TRBJ2-1 NA TRBV6-4 TRBD2 CASSGLAGWNEQFF TGTGCCAGCAGTGGGCTAGCGGGGTGGAATGAGCAGTTCTTC
TRBJ1-4 once TRBV10-3 NA CASRGMANEKLFF TGTGCCAGCCGCGGAATGGCTAATGAAAAACTGTTTTTT
TRBJ2-2 NA TRBV9 NA CASSVLVTNTGELFF TGTGCCAGCAGCGTACTAGTTACGAACACCGGGGAGCTGTTTTTT
TRBJ2-5 NA TRBV14 NA CASSQLGAPETQYF TGTGCCAGCAGCCAACTAGGGGCCCCAGAGACCCAGTACTTC
TRBJ2-3 NA TRBV10-3 TRBD2 CAISEEGLAGGGTQYF TGTGCCATCAGTGAAGAGGGACTAGCGGGGGGAGGTACGCAGTATTTT
TRBJ2-7 NA TRBV5-1 TRBD1 CASSYTPGTGSYEQYF TGCGCCAGCAGCTATACTCCCGGGACAGGGTCGTACGAGCAGTACTTC
TRBJ2-5 NA TRBV11-1 TRBD2 CASSLDAGGFGTQYF TGTGCCAGCAGCTTAGATGCGGGGGGATTCGGGACCCAGTACTTC
TRBJ2-3 NA TRBV25-1 NA CATRFSTDTQYF TGTGCCACGCGATTTAGCACAGATACGCAGTATTTT
TRBJ2-7 few TRBV10-3 NA CASAPGQGYEQYF TGTGCCAGCGCCCCGGGACAAGGCTACGAGCAGTACTTC
TRBJ2-7 NA TRBV28 TRBD2 CASSYTSAFGEQYF TGTGCCAGCAGTTACACTAGCGCGTTCGGCGAGCAGTACTTC
TRBJ2-5 NA TRBV24-1 NA CATSDPSAGAAETQYF TGTGCCACCAGTGATCCGTCGGCGGGGGCGGCAGAGACCCAGTACTTC
TRBJ1-1 NA TRBV5-8 NA CASSLRGSRDTEAFF TGTGCCAGCAGCTTGAGAGGTTCGAGGGACACTGAAGCTTTCTTT
TRBJ1-3 NA TRBV12-5 NA CASGLGLQGGIFSGNTIYF TGTGCTAGTGGTTTGGGTTTGCAGGGCGGAATCTTCTCTGGAAACACCATATATTTT
TRBJ1-1 few TRBV6-2/TRBV6-3 TRBD1 CASSSRDRDTEAFF TGTGCCAGCAGTTCCCGGGACAGGGACACTGAAGCTTTCTTT
TRBJ2-7 NA TRBV4-3 TRBD1 CASSQDPGTGSLEQYF TGCGCCAGCAGCCAAGATCCCGGGACAGGGTCTCTCGAGCAGTACTTC
TRBJ2-7 NA TRBV7-2 NA CASSLAVQRRSSYEQYF TGTGCCAGCAGCTTAGCGGTTCAGCGGAGGAGCTCCTACGAGCAGTACTTC
TRBJ2-3 NA TRBV7-2 NA CASSLPSTDTQYF TGTGCCAGCAGCTTACCCTCCACAGATACGCAGTATTTT
TRBJ2-7 NA TRBV27 NA CASSPISTGRREQYF TGTGCCAGTTCCCCGATTTCTACAGGACGTCGCGAGCAGTACTTC
TRBJ2-7 once TRBV6-4 NA CANSSGQKTYEQYF TGTGCCAACTCGTCAGGACAGAAGACCTACGAGCAGTACTTC
TRBJ2-3 NA TRBV6-6 NA CASSMPPEATDTQYF TGTGCCAGCAGTATGCCCCCCGAGGCCACAGATACGCAGTATTTT
TRBJ1-6 NA TRBV7-2 NA CASSLAPETASGLHF TGTGCCAGCAGCTTAGCGCCTGAGACCGCGTCAGGCCTCCACTTT
TRBJ2-7 NA TRBV5-4 NA CASSLGYEQYF TGTGCCAGCAGCCTCGGGTACGAGCAGTACTTC
TRBJ1-2 NA TRBV5-1 TRBD1 CASSAGQGAGASGYTF TGCGCCAGCAGCGCCGGACAGGGGGCTGGGGCAAGTGGCTACACCTTC
TRBJ1-1 once TRBV3-1/TRBV3-2 TRBD1 CASSQEPLWQGAEAFF TGTGCCAGCAGCCAAGAGCCCCTTTGGCAGGGGGCGGAAGCTTTCTTT
TRBJ2-3 NA TRBV27 TRBD2 CASSWREGDTQYF TGTGCCAGCAGTTGGAGGGAGGGAGATACGCAGTATTTT
TRBJ2-7 NA TRBV6-2/TRBV6-3 TRBD2 CASGPLAGTREQYF TGTGCCAGCGGCCCACTAGCGGGGACGAGGGAGCAGTACTTC
TRBJ1-4 NA TRBV7-9 NA CASSLATGTRGEKLFF TGTGCCAGCAGCTTAGCCACGGGGACCCGGGGGGAAAAACTGTTTTTT
TRBJ1-1 NA TRBV7-9 NA CASSLVAGLPEAFF TGTGCCAGCAGCTTAGTAGCAGGGTTACCTGAAGCTTTCTTT
TRBJ1-1 NA TRBV2 TRBD1 CASRRTGGTTEAFF TGTGCCAGCAGACGGACAGGGGGTACCACTGAAGCTTTCTTT
TRBJ2-7 NA TRBV19 NA CASSTQVNSYEQYF TGTGCCAGTAGTACTCAGGTAAACTCCTACGAGCAGTACTTC
TRBJ2-7 NA TRBV29-1 NA CSVGSGVSYEQYF TGCAGCGTTGGTTCAGGCGTCTCCTACGAGCAGTACTTC
TRBJ1-1 NA TRBV7-2 NA CASSPFRGGGTEAFF TGTGCCAGCAGCCCGTTTCGGGGGGGCGGAACTGAAGCTTTCTTT
TRBJ2-6 NA TRBV4-1 NA CASSKPRYSGANVLTF TGCGCCAGCAGCAAGCCGAGGTACTCTGGGGCCAACGTCCTGACTTTC
TRBJ2-5 NA TRBV5-5 NA CASSFQGETQYF TGTGCCAGCAGCTTTCAGGGAGAGACCCAGTACTTC
TRBJ2-2 NA TRBV5-1 TRBD2 CASSSRTSGNTGELFF TGCGCCAGCAGCTCCAGGACTAGCGGGAACACCGGGGAGCTGTTTTTT
TRBJ1-1 NA TRBV11-2 NA CASSLVSQGLAFF TGTGCCAGCAGCTTAGTATCACAGGGTTTGGCTTTCTTT
TRBJ2-2 NA TRBV7-9 NA CASSLVRKELFF TGTGCCAGCAGCTTAGTGAGAAAGGAGCTGTTTTTT
TRBJ1-5 NA TRBV5-4 NA CASSQNQGRDQPQHF TGTGCCAGCAGCCAGAACCAGGGGAGGGATCAGCCCCAGCATTTT
TRBJ1-6 NA TRBV20-1 NA CSTFQNSPLHF TGCAGTACCTTTCAGAATTCACCCCTCCACTTT
TRBJ2-3 NA TRBV9 TRBD2 CASSPRGGGDGDTQYF TGTGCCAGCAGCCCTCGCGGCGGGGGGGACGGGGATACGCAGTATTTT
TRBJ2-5 NA TRBV7-9 TRBD1 CASSWTGTGGTQYF TGTGCCAGCAGCTGGACCGGGACAGGGGGGACCCAGTACTTC
TRBJ2-7 NA TRBV5-1 TRBD1 CASSQRQGASYEQYF TGCGCCAGCAGCCAGAGACAGGGGGCAAGCTACGAGCAGTACTTC
TRBJ2-1 NA TRBV6-5 TRBD1 CASSFDRAYNEQFF TGTGCCAGCAGTTTCGACAGGGCCTACAATGAGCAGTTCTTC
TRBJ2-1 NA TRBV7-3 TRBD1 CASSYQTGGVDNEQFF TGTGCCAGCAGCTACCAAACAGGGGGCGTCGACAATGAGCAGTTCTTC
TRBJ1-4 NA TRBV19 NA CASSIQGANEKLFF TGTGCCAGTAGTATACAGGGTGCTAATGAAAAACTGTTTTTT